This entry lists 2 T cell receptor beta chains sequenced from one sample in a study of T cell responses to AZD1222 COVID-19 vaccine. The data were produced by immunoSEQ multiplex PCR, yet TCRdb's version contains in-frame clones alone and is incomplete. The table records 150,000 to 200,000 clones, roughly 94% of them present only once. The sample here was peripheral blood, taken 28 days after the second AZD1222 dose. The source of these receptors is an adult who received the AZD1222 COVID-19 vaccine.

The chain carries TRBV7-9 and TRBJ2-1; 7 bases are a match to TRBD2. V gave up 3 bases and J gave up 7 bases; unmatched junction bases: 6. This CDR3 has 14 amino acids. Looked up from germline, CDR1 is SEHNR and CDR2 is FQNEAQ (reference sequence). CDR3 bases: TGTGCCAGCAGCTTGTCGGTCGGGAGGAATGAGCAGTTCTTC. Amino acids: CASSLSVGRNEQFF.

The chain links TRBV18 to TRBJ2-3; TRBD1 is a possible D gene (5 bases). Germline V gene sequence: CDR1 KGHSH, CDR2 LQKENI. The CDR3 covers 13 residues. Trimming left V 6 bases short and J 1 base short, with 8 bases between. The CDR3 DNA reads TGTGCCAGCTCGCAGGGCCGCACAGATACGCAGTATTTT. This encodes CASSQGRTDTQYF.